This TCR beta chain was recorded in a study of blood T cells in healthy people across ages. The sample holds a few counts of this clonotype. Its antigen is as yet unknown. General study results and limits: The unknown donor CMV status may have confounded expanded clonotype changes. Donors of long life had a larger count of naive CD4+ cells and greater diversity than aged donors.

V lost 5 bases and J 8 bases, leaving 21 bases between the germline ends. CDR1 and CDR2 (germline): MDHEN, SYDVKM. The CDR3 loop spans 15 amino acids. Alongside a J-beta primer mix, a sample-barcoded 5' primer served in a second PCR lasting about 6 to 11 cycles. TCRdb re-called the 5' RACE reads with MiXCR, one entry per CDR3 protein. The table includes about 1.8 million distinct CDR3 sequences, roughly 52% detected once. The rearrangement links TRBV28 to TRBJ1-2, with D perhaps TRBD1 (6 bases). This receptor was identified in a woman between 40 and 50 years old in good health. The specimen was blood. The CDR3 DNA is TGTGCCAGCAGTCCCGAAATGGACAGTCCGCGGGGCTACACCTTC. It specifies CASSPEMDSPRGYTF.